The clone carrying this T cell receptor beta chain has a handful of counts. What it binds is unknown. These data belong to a study of identifying expanded T cells in peripheral blood. Whole-study findings and limits: Differentially abundant clones: about 1.1 between replicates, around 17 at around 14 days, less than 20 at four. Roughly two-week clone count variance significantly increased as total template count grew.

During the collection period, no donor immune events like infections were recorded. Data came from immunoSEQ multiplex PCR; TCRdb stores just in-frame clones and leaves some out. This sample has 100,000 to 150,000 clones, with more than 80% found just once. Trimming left V 0 bases short and J 11 bases short, with 11 bases between. Germline V gene data show CDR1 as MGHRA and CDR2 as YSYEKL. There are 13 residues in the CDR3. Sequenced material: blood. The clonotype comes from a person between 18 and 75 years old in good health. This rearrangement joins TRBV4-1 to TRBJ2-1, with D perhaps TRBD2 (6 bases). CDR3 region: CASSQDSGDKQFF. DNA for the CDR3: TGCGCCAGCAGCCAAGACTCGGGGGATAAGCAGTTCTTC.